Here is one TCR beta chain with its context. Other DNA sequences from this sample encode an identical CDR3 as well. The germline V gene encodes CDR1 SGHAT and CDR2 FQNNGV. Trimming removed 4 bases at V and 4 bases at J, with 13 bases between. This CDR3 region has 14 residues. Data came from immunoSEQ multiplex PCR; TCRdb stores just in-frame clones and leaves some out. The sample contains approximately 200,000 clones, approximately 75% of which appear only once. The data were taken from a study of blood T cell repertoires in COVID-19. For the study at large: Acute and convalescent COVID-19 samples came from the United States, Italy and Spain. PBMCs, B-cell-depleted T cells, or T cells provided the cDNA or gDNA that made up the material.

The sample consisted of PBMCs or T cells enriched from blood (not recorded which). This TCR derives from a man in his forties who had recovered from COVID-19. The V and J genes are TRBV11-2 and TRBJ1-2, with a possible D match to TRBD1 (6 bases). DNA for the CDR3: TGTGCCAGCAGCTCGACAGGAGGAGGCTATGGCTACACCTTC. Translated: CASSSTGGGYGYTF.